A single sample gave rise to the 4 T cell receptor beta chains below, sequenced in a study of cytomegalovirus exposure and HLA in healthy donors. 13 Jbeta primers and 60 Vbeta primers were used for the PCR. Here immunoSEQ multiplex PCR was the method, and the copy in TCRdb shows in-frame clones only, minus some. The sample has about 98,000 clones, around 86% seen once. The sample consisted of PBMCs. These receptors all stem from a female donor in good health and CMV-seropositive.

This clone showed up just once. The genes are TRBV14 and TRBJ2-1; no clear D gene. The CDR3 runs to 15 residues. The germline CDR1 and CDR2 sequences are SGHDN and FVKESK. Trimming pared 4 bases from V and 2 bases from J, leaving 12 bases between. DNA for the CDR3: TGTGCCAGCAGCCCGGCCACAGTCACCTACAATGAGCAGTTCTTC. This sequence encodes CASSPATVTYNEQFF.

For this clone: A read error may account for a junction end that differs from germline. CDR3 in amino acids: CASSLYSSSNEQFF. The CDR3 coding sequence is TGTGCCAGCAGCTTATACAGCTCCTCCAATGAGCAGTTCTTC. This sequence joins TRBV7-9 and TRBJ2-1, with no clear D. This CDR3 region has 14 residues. CDR1 SEHNR and CDR2 FQNEAQ come from the germline V gene (reference sequence).

The chain employs TRBV27 and TRBJ2-2, with D possibly matching TRBD1 (6 bases). The germline V gene encodes CDR1 MNHEY and CDR2 SMNVEV (reference sequence). This CDR3 region has 13 residues. Trimming took off 7 bases at V and 0 bases at J, with 6 bases between the two ends. The CDR3 DNA is TGTGCCAGCACAGGGGCGAACACCGGGGAGCTGTTTTTT. It is translated as CASTGANTGELFF.

The V call is TRBV6-5, the J call TRBJ2-2, with D perhaps TRBD2 (6 bases). V lost 1 base and J 2 bases, leaving 8 bases between the germline ends. The CDR3 is made up of 15 amino acids. CDR1 is MNHEY, CDR2 SVGAGI, per germline. CDR3 sequence: CASSYCGVNTGELFF. In DNA, the CDR3 is TGTGCCAGCAGTTACTGCGGGGTCAACACCGGGGAGCTGTTTTTT.